The clone carrying this T cell receptor (beta chain) is medium-sized. This entry belongs to a study of control samples from healthy donors and cancer patients. Clones were sequenced by immunoSEQ multiplex PCR, and TCRdb holds only the in-frame ones, with some missing. Among around 30,000 clones listed, just over 90% were seen once. The source is a man aged 45 to 65 with lung cancer. Sequencing was performed on PBMCs.

CDR3: CASSEVPKGEGWQETQYF. DNA of the CDR3: TGCGCCAGCAGCGAAGTCCCAAAGGGGGAGGGATGGCAAGAGACCCAGTACTTC. The chain is built from TRBV4-3 and TRBJ2-5; a weak D match, TRBD2 (7 bases). V lost 5 bases and J lost 2, with 24 bases in between. Looked up from germline, CDR1 is LGHNA and CDR2 is YSLEER. CDR3 size: 18 residues.